This T cell receptor beta chain originates from a study of blood T cell repertoires in COVID-19. The overall study: COVID-19 samples collected from the United States, Italy and Spain covered acute and convalescent phases. PBMCs, B-cell-depleted T cells, or T cells were the source of the cDNA or gDNA that made up the material.

The CDR3 is made up of 15 amino acids. V was pared by 6 bases and J by 5 bases, with 7 bases of the junction left unmatched. From germline, CDR1 is LNHDA and CDR2 SQIVND (reference sequence). Authors' methods: Amplification with reference gene primers provided the estimates of nucleated cell counts. The repertoire was sequenced with immunoSEQ multiplex PCR; TCRdb's copy has only in-frame clones and lacks some. V and J calls and clone size are as listed in that table; D and trimming were resolved from the DNA. The table shows around 100,000 clones, with around 90% occurring only once. This sequence joins TRBV19 and TRBJ1-2, with 12 positions matching TRBD1. Source material: peripheral blood. This TCR was sampled from a man between 45 and 60 years old in a cohort sampled during active COVID-19. CDR3 nucleotide sequence: TGTGCCAGTAGCCCAGGGACAGGGGGCAGGTATGGCTACACCTTC. Amino acid sequence: CASSPGTGGRYGYTF. Full variable domain (outside the CDR3, taken from reference TRBV19 and TRBJ1-2): DGGITQSPKYLFRKEGQNVTLSCEQNLNHDAMYWYRQDPGQGLRLIYYSQIVNDFQKGDIAEGYSVSREKKESFPLTVTSAQKNPTAFYLCASSPGTGGRYGYTFGSGTRLTVV.